The following is a TCR beta chain sequence with its context. Sequenced by immunoSEQ multiplex PCR; TCRdb stores in-frame clones only, minus some. Of approximately 50,000 clones detected, about 90% appear once; the ten largest clones hold 0.39%. Trimming took off 1 base at V and 4 bases at J, with 7 bases between the two ends. CDR3 size: 13 residues. Germline loops: CDR1 MGHRA, CDR2 YSYEKL. These data belong to a study of T cell changes during pregnancy in multiple sclerosis. This chain joins TRBV4-1 and TRBJ1-2, with no clear D. The starting material was CD4+ T cells from peripheral blood mononuclear cells, obtained after pregnancy. The receptor was derived from a female donor with multiple sclerosis, enrolled in a pregnancy study. CDR3 in amino acids: CASSQGRFYGYTF. The CDR3 nucleotides read TGCGCCAGCAGCCAAGGGCGGTTCTATGGCTACACCTTC.